This T cell receptor (beta chain) originates from a study of T cell changes during pregnancy in multiple sclerosis. The length of the CDR3 is 17 residues. Produced via immunoSEQ multiplex PCR; TCRdb's table is partial and in-frame only. This table holds fewer than 90,000 clones, over 90% found once. The chain recombines TRBV12-2 with TRBJ2-1; TRBD1 is the table's D call, not checked against the DNA. TRBV12-2 is listed as a pseudogene. Material: peripheral blood, obtained in the third trimester of pregnancy. The sequence was collected from a female donor with multiple sclerosis, enrolled in a pregnancy study. The DNA for the CDR3 is TGTGCAAGTCGCTTAGCAAACAGGGCGAGATCCTACAATGAGCAGTTCTTC. Translating gives CASRLANRARSYNEQFF.